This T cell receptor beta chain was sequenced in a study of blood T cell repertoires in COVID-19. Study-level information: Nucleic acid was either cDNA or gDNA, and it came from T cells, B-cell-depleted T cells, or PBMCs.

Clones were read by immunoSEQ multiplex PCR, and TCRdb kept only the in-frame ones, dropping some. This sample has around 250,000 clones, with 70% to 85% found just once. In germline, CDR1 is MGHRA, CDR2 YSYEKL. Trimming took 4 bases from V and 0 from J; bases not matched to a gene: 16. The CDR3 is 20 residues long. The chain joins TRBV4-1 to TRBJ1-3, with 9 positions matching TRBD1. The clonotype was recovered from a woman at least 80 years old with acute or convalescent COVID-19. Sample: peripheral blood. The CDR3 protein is CASSPSGSIGTGRSGNTIYF. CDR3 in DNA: TGCGCCAGCAGCCCCTCCGGCTCTATTGGGACAGGGCGCTCTGGAAACACCATATATTTT.